This T cell receptor (beta chain) appears in the sequencing data of a study of regulatory T cells in long-lasting Graves disease. Study conclusions and caveats: Thyroid tissue was not studied; only peripheral blood was. With a small sample size, accuracy may have been reduced.

This CDR3 has 16 residues. Trimming cost V 2 bases and J 7 bases; bases outside gene matches: 10. Germline values: CDR1 LGHNT, CDR2 FRNRAP. Arm-PCR of CDR3 regions and iRepertoire HTBI primers were used to build TCR beta libraries. In TCRdb, the multiplex PCR reads were re-called with MiXCR into one record per CDR3 protein. Among 550,000 to 650,000 distinct CDR3 sequences listed, about 16% were seen once. As to time point: newly diagnosed GD, antithyroid drugs for less than 3 months. Generation of the TCR library employed RNA extracted from PBMCs. Roughly 10 milliliters of peripheral blood were drawn into EDTA tubes. In its sample, this clonotype was seen many times. The antigen remains unidentified. The same sample was also studied in work on T cells in Graves' hyperthyroidism and ophthalmopathy.

This receptor was obtained from a man younger than 30 with Graves disease. The input for sequencing was peripheral blood mononuclear cells (PBMCs), taken at new diagnosis, from a patient treated with antithyroid drugs. The rearrangement joins TRBV12-5 to TRBJ2-7; 11 bases agree with TRBD2. The CDR3 spells CASGLSLAGGPGEQYF. CDR3 bases: TGTGCTAGTGGTTTGTCCTTAGCGGGAGGGCCCGGTGAGCAGTACTTC.